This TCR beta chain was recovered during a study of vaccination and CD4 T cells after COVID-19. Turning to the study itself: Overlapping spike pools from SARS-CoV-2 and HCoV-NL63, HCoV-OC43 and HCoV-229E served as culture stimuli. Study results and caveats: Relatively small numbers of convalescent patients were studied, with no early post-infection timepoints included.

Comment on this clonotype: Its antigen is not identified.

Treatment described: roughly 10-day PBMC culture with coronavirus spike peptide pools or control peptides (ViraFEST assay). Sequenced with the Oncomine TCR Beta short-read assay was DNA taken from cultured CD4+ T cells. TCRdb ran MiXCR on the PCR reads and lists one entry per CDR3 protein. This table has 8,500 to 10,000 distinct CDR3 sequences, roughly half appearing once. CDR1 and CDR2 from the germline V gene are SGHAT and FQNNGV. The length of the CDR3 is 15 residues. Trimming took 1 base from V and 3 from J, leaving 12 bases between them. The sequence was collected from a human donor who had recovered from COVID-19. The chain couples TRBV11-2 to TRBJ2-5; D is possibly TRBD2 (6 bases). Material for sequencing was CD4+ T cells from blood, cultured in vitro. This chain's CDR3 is CASSLAGGFKETQYF. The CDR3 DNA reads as TGTGCCAGCAGCTTAGCAGGAGGGTTCAAAGAGACCCAGTACTTC.